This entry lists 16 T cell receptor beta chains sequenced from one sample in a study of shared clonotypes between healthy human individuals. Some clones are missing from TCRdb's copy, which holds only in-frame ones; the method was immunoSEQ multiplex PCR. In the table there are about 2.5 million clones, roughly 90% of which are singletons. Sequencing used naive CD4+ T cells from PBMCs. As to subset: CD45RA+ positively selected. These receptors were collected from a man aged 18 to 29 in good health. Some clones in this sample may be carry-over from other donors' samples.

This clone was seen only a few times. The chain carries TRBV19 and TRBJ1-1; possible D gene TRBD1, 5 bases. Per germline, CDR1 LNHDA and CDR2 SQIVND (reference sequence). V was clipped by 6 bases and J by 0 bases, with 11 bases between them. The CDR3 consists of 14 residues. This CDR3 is CASSRTQVNTEAFF. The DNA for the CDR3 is TGTGCCAGTAGCCGAACACAGGTGAACACTGAAGCTTTCTTT.

The CDR3: CASSSPHGRLGNEQFF. The CDR3 DNA reads as TGTGCCAGCAGCTCCCCCCACGGACGTCTCGGCAATGAGCAGTTCTTC. J is TRBJ2-1 and V is TRBV13; D ambiguous. Trimming shortened V by 4 bases and J by 6 bases, and 19 bases separated the two germline ends. The CDR3 has 16 residues. Germline loops: CDR1 PRHDT, CDR2 FYEKMQ (reference sequence). Together with reference TRBV13 and TRBJ2-1, the CDR3 gives the full variable domain: AAGVIQSPRHLIKEKRETATLKCYPIPRHDTVYWYQQGPGQDPQFLISFYEKMQSDKGSIPDRFSAQQFSDYHSELNMSSLELGDSALYFCASSSPHGRLGNEQFFGPGTRLTVL.

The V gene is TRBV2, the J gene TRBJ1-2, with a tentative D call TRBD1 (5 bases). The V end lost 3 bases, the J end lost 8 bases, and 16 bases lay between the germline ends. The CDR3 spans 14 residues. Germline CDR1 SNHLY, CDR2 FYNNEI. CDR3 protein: CASSDGDYWKGYTF. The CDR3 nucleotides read TGTGCCAGCAGTGACGGGGACTACTGGAAAGGCTACACCTTC.

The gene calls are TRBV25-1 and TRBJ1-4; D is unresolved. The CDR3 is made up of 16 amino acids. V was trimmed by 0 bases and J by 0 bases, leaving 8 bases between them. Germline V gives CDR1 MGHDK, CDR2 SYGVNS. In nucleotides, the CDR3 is TGTGCCAGCAGTGAATATTGGCCAGCAACTAATGAAAAACTGTTTTTT. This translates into CASSEYWPATNEKLFF.

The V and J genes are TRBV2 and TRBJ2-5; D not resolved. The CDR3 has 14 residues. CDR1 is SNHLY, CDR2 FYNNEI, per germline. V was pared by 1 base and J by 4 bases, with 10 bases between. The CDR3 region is CASSEGPLSETQYF. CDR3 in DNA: TGTGCCAGCAGTGAAGGACCTCTTTCAGAGACCCAGTACTTC. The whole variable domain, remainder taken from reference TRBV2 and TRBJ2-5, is EPEVTQTPSHQVTQMGQEVILRCVPISNHLYFYWYRQILGQKVEFLVSFYNNEISEKSEIFDDQFSVERPDGSNFTLKIRSTKLEDSAMYFCASSEGPLSETQYFGPGTRLLVL.

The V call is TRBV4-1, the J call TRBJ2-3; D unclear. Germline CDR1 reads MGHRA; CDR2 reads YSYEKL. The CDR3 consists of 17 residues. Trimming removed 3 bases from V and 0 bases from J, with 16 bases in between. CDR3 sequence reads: CASSHNRRISSTDTQYF. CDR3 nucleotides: TGCGCCAGCAGCCATAACCGCAGAATTTCTAGCACAGATACGCAGTATTTT.

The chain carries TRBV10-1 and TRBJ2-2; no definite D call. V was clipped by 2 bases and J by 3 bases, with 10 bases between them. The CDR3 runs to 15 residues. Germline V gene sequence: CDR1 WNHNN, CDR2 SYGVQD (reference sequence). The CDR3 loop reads CASSERVKDTGELFF. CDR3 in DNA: TGCGCCAGCAGTGAGCGGGTTAAAGACACCGGGGAGCTGTTTTTT.

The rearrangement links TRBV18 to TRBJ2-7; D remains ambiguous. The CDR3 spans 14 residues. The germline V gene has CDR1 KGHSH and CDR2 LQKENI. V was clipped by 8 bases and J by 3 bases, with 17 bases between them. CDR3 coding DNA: TGTGCCAGCACGCGCGGCACACCCAACTACGAGCAGTACTTC. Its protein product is CASTRGTPNYEQYF.

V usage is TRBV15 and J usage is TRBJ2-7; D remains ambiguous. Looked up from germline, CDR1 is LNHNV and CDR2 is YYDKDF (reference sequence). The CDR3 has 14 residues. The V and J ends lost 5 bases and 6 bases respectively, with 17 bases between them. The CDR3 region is CATSVTYTDAEQYF. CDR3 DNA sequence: TGTGCCACCAGCGTGACCTACACCGACGCCGAGCAGTACTTC.

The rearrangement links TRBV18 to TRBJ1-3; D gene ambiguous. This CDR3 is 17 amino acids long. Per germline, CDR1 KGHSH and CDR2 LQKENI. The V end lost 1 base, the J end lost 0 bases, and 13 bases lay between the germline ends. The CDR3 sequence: CASSPLTGHSSGNTIYF. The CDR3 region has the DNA TGTGCCAGCTCACCACTTACGGGTCATAGCTCTGGAAACACCATATATTTT.

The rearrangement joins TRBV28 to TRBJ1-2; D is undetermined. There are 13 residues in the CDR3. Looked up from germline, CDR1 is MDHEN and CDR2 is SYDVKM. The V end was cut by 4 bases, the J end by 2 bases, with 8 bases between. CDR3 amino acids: CASSSQTNYGYTF. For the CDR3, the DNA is TGTGCCAGCAGTTCGCAGACGAACTATGGCTACACCTTC.

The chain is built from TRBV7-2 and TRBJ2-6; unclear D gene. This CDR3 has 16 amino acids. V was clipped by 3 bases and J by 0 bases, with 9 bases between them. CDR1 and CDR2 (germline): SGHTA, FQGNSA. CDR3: CASSFRWSSGANVLTF. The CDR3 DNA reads TGTGCCAGCAGCTTCCGCTGGAGCTCTGGGGCCAACGTCCTGACTTTC.

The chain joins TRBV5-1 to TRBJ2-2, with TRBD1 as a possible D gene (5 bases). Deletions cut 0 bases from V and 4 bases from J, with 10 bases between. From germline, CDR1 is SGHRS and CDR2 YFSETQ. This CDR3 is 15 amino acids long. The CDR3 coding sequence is TGCGCCAGCAGCTTGGATCACAGGACCACCGGGGAGCTGTTTTTT. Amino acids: CASSLDHRTTGELFF.

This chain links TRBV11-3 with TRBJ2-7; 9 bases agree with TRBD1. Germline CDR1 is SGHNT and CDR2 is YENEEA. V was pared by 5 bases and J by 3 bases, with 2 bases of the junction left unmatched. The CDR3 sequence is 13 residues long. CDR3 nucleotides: TGTGCCAGCAGCGAGGGACAGGGCTACGAGCAGTACTTC. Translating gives CASSEGQGYEQYF.

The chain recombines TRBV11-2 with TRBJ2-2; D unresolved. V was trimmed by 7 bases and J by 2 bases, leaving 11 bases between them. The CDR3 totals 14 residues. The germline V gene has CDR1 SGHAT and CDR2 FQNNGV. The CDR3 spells CASTPRFNTGELFF. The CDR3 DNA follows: TGTGCCAGCACCCCCCGATTTAACACCGGGGAGCTGTTTTTT.

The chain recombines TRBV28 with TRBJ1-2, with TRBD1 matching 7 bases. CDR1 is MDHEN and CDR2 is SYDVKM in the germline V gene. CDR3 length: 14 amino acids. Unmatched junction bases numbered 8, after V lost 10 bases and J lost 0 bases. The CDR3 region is CAILEDRTNYGYTF. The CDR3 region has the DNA TGTGCCATCTTAGAGGACAGGACTAACTATGGCTACACCTTC.